The 7 T cell receptor beta chains in this list originate from one sample, sequenced in a study of T cell responses to AZD1222 COVID-19 vaccine. Only in-frame clones appear in the TCRdb table, and some are missing; sequencing was by immunoSEQ multiplex PCR. The sample lists some 94,000 clones, about 85% occurring once. Source: peripheral blood, taken on day 0 of AZD1222 vaccination. These receptor sequences come from an adult in good health.

This clone was seen a handful of times. The rearrangement links TRBV7-8 to TRBJ2-1; no clear D gene. There are 14 residues in the CDR3. The ends were cut back, 5 bases at V and 2 bases at J, with 10 bases in the middle. Per germline, CDR1 SGHVS and CDR2 FQNEAQ. For the CDR3, the DNA is TGTGCCAGCAGCCCCCCCGGGCCCTACAATGAGCAGTTCTTC. It yields the protein CASSPPGPYNEQFF.

The chain employs TRBV13 and TRBJ2-7, with D possibly being TRBD2 (6 bases). CDR3 length: 14 residues. Trimming cost V 5 bases and J 4 bases, with 15 bases left between them. Germline V gene lookup returns CDR1 PRHDT and CDR2 FYEKMQ (reference sequence). CDR3 sequence reads: CASSEPGARYEQYV. The CDR3 nucleotides are TGTGCCAGCAGCGAACCGGGAGCACGGTACGAGCAGTACGTC.

The gene calls are TRBV7-6 and TRBJ2-3; tentatively, D is TRBD1 or TRBD2 (6 bases each). CDR1 is SGHVS, CDR2 FNYEAQ, per germline. The CDR3 is 15 residues long. V gave up 1 base and J gave up 4 bases, with 12 bases separating them. Written as DNA, the CDR3 is TGTGCCAGCAGCTTAGGGGGGGCTAGATCAGATACGCAGTATTTT. Amino acid sequence: CASSLGGARSDTQYF.

This chain links TRBV6-5 with TRBJ1-2; D gene uncertain. Per the germline V gene, CDR1 is MNHEY and CDR2 is SVGAGI. V dropped 6 bases and J dropped 4 bases, with 12 bases sitting between them. The CDR3 covers 13 residues. The CDR3 DNA follows: TGTGCCAGCAGGGTTCCCGGGCCCTATGGCTACACCTTC. Amino acids: CASRVPGPYGYTF.

This sequence joins TRBV6-4 and TRBJ2-1, with D maybe TRBD1 (6 bases). Germline assignment: CDR1 MRHNA and CDR2 SNTAGT. This CDR3 has 14 amino acids. The ends were cut back, 4 bases at V and 7 bases at J, with 14 bases in the middle. Written as DNA, the CDR3 is TGTGCCAGCAGTGTACAATGGACAGATAATGAGCAGTTCTTC. Translating it yields CASSVQWTDNEQFF.

The CDR3 bases are TGTGCCAGCAGTCGGGACAGGGTGAACACTGAAGCTTTCTTT. Amino acids: CASSRDRVNTEAFF. The chain couples TRBV9 to TRBJ1-1, with 9 bases aligning to TRBD1. The CDR3 runs 14 residues. Per germline, CDR1 SGDLS and CDR2 YYNGEE. After removal of 5 bases from V and 0 bases from J, the junction contained 2 bases not matched to a gene.

J is TRBJ2-7 and V is TRBV18; D call uncertain. The CDR3 loop spans 15 amino acids. The V and J ends lost 5 bases and 2 bases respectively, with 16 bases between them. CDR1 is KGHSH and CDR2 is LQKENI in the germline V gene. For the CDR3, the DNA is TGTGCCAGCTCAGAGTCGATTAACCCTACCTACGAGCAGTACTTC. Protein sequence: CASSESINPTYEQYF.